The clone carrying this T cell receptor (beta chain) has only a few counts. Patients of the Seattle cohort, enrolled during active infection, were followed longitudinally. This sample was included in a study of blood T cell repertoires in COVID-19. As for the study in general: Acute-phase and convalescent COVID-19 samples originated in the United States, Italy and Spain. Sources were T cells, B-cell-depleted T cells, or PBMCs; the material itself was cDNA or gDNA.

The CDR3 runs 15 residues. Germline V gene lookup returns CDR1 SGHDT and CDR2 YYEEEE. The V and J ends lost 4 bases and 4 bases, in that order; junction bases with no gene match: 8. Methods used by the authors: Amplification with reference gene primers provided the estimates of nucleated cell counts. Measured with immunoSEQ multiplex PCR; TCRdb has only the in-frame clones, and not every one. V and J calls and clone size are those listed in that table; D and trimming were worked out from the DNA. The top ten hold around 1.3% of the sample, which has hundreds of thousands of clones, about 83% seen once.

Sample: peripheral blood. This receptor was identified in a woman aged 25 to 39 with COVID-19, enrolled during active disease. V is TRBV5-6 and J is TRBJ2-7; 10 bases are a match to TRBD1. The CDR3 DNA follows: TGTGCCAGCAGCAGGGCCGGGACAGGGGTATACGAGCAGTACTTC. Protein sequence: CASSRAGTGVYEQYF.